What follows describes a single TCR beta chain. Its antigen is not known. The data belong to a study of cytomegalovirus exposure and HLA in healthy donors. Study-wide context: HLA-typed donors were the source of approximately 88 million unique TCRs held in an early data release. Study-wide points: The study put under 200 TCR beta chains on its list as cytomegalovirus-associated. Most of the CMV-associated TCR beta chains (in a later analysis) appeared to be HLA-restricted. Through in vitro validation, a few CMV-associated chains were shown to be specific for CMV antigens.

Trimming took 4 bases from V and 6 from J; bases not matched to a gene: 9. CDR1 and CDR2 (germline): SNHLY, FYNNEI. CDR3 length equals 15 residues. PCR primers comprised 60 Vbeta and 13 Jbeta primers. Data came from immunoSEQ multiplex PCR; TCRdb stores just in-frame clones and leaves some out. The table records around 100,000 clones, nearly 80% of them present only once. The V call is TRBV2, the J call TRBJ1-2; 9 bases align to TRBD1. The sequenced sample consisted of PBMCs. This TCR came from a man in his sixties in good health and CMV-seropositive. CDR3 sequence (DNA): TGTGCCAGCAGTGTTACCAGGACAGGGGCGGATGGCTACACCTTC. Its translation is CASSVTRTGADGYTF.